This T cell receptor (beta chain) derives from a study of cytomegalovirus exposure and HLA in healthy donors. Clones were sequenced by immunoSEQ multiplex PCR, and TCRdb holds only the in-frame ones, with some missing. This table holds under 300,000 clones, approximately 83% found once. The CDR3 loop spans 13 amino acids. CDR1 is WNHNN and CDR2 is SYGVQD in the germline V gene (reference sequence). The V gene end was trimmed by 7 bases and the J gene end by 7 bases; junction bases not matched to a gene: 5. Sequences were obtained from PBMCs. This clonotype was obtained from a woman under 30 in good health and CMV-seronegative. This chain joins TRBV10-1 and TRBJ2-1; 9 positions agree with TRBD1. The CDR3 DNA reads as TGCGCCAGCAACCGGGACAGGGCGAATGAGCAGTTCTTC. Amino acid sequence: CASNRDRANEQFF.